Listed here are 23 T cell receptor beta chains from one sample, sequenced in a study of CD8 T cells in ankylosing spondylitis. MiXCR, run by TCRdb on the 5' RACE reads, gives a single entry per CDR3 protein. The sample holds about 92,000 distinct CDR3 sequences; roughly 8.8% are singletons and the top ten take 4.5% to 5.5%. Material: blood, either unsorted or a sorted T cell fraction (not recorded which). Receptors were obtained from a male donor with ankylosing spondylitis or in good health (not recorded which).

This clonotype was seen at least ten times. The rearrangement links TRBV6-5 to TRBJ2-7, with D tentatively TRBD2 (6 bases). Germline-derived CDR1 and CDR2 are MNHEY and SVGAGI. Trimming left V 2 bases short and J 2 bases short, with 13 bases between. The CDR3 is 15 residues long. CDR3 nucleotides: TGTGCCAGCAGTTACGGAGCGGCGGGAACCTACGAGCAGTACTTC. Protein: CASSYGAAGTYEQYF.

This chain uses TRBV5-1 with TRBJ2-1, with 9 nucleotides matching TRBD2. The CDR3 loop spans 14 amino acids. The J segment lost 8 bases and the V segment lost 4 bases, leaving 7 bases of the junction unmatched. CDR1 and CDR2 from the germline V gene are SGHRS and YFSETQ. The chain's CDR3 is CASSVGGGEHEQFF. The DNA for the CDR3 is TGCGCCAGCAGCGTAGGCGGGGGGGAGCATGAGCAGTTCTTC.

The CDR3 loop is CASRSTGGLGGTQYF. In DNA, the CDR3 is TGTGCCAGCAGAAGTACAGGGGGCCTAGGGGGGACCCAGTACTTC. The chain carries TRBV12-3 or TRBV12-4 and TRBJ2-5, with 9 bases that match TRBD1. The J segment lost 7 bases and the V segment lost 6 bases, leaving 12 bases of the junction unmatched. The CDR3 has 15 residues.

Points on this clonotype: A much larger clone lies a single base off, so this may be a read error. This chain connects TRBV20-1 to TRBJ2-2, with a possible D match to TRBD2 (5 bases). Germline values: CDR1 DFQATT, CDR2 SNEGSKA (reference sequence). V lost 2 bases and J lost 5, with 15 bases in between. The CDR3 has 15 amino acids. DNA for the CDR3: TGCAGTGCTAGAAAGGCGGGCGTAGGGACCGGGGAGCTGTTTTTT. Protein sequence: CSARKAGVGTGELFF.

This clonotype has a single count. A clone one base away is much larger, so this may be a read error. The rearrangement links TRBV5-1 to TRBJ2-5; TRBD1 agrees at 8 bases. CDR3 size: 15 residues. Germline V lookup: CDR1 SGHRS, CDR2 YFSETQ. As DNA, the CDR3 is TGCGCCAGCAGAACCGGGACAGGCACGCAAGAGACCCAGTGCTTC. Its protein product is CASRTGTGTQETQCF.

This clonotype was recorded at least ten times. The V call is TRBV24-1, the J call TRBJ2-1; 7 bases line up with TRBD1. The V gene's germline CDR1 is KGHDR and CDR2 SFDVKD. The CDR3 sequence is 14 residues long. The ends lost 9 bases at V and 1 base at J; junction bases unmatched: 5. The CDR3 region has the DNA TGTGCCACCTCGAAACAGGGGTCCTACAATGAGCAGTTCTTC. Translated, it gives CATSKQGSYNEQFF.

The chain recombines TRBV7-9 with TRBJ1-1, with 8 bases aligning to TRBD1. The J segment lost 4 bases and the V segment lost 5 bases, leaving 9 bases of the junction unmatched. This CDR3 has 15 amino acids. Germline V gene data show CDR1 as SEHNR and CDR2 as FQNEAQ (reference sequence). CDR3 sequence: CASSLTGARVTEAFF. The CDR3, as DNA: TGTGCCAGCAGCCTGACAGGGGCTCGGGTCACTGAAGCTTTCTTT.

This clonotype has at least ten counts. V usage is TRBV20-1 and J usage is TRBJ2-7; D not resolved. The V end lost 6 bases, the J end lost 0 bases, and 12 bases lay between the germline ends. Per germline, CDR1 DFQATT and CDR2 SNEGSKA (reference sequence). The CDR3 contains 13 residues. Written as DNA, the CDR3 is TGCAGTGCCCGGGTGGTAAGCTCCTACGAGCAGTACTTC. Translated: CSARVVSSYEQYF.

To note about this clonotype: Just one base apart from a much larger clone, this may be a read error. J is TRBJ2-6 and V is TRBV7-6; no firm D call. CDR1 SGHVS and CDR2 FNYEAQ come from the germline V gene. Deletions cut 4 bases from V and 2 bases from J, with 12 bases between. The CDR3 contains 16 residues. The DNA of the CDR3 is TGTGCCAGCAGCTCTCAAATATCAACTGGGGCCAACGTCCTGACTTTC. Translated, it gives CASSSQISTGANVLTF.

In this sample, this clonotype turned up a few times. The rearrangement uses TRBV5-1 and TRBJ2-3; 12 nucleotides line up with TRBD2. The CDR3 contains 17 residues. Germline trimming cut 4 bases from V and 4 bases from J; bases unmatched to any gene: 10. Per the germline V gene, CDR1 is SGHRS and CDR2 is YFSETQ. The CDR3 DNA is TGCGCCAGCAGCCCCGACCCTAGCGGGGGGGCCGCAGATACGCAGTATTTT. It specifies CASSPDPSGGAADTQYF.

This clonotype has more than one count but fewer than ten. V and J are TRBV20-1 and TRBJ1-1; 10 bases are a match to TRBD1. Per the germline V gene, CDR1 is DFQATT and CDR2 is SNEGSKA (reference sequence). The V and J ends lost 0 bases and 6 bases, in that order; junction bases with no gene match: 4. The CDR3 totals 14 residues. CDR3 DNA: TGCAGTGCTAGAGAGGGACAGGGGAAGGCTGAAGCTTTCTTT. Amino acid sequence: CSAREGQGKAEAFF.

This clonotype was detected only a few times. V usage is TRBV7-2 and J usage is TRBJ2-7, with 8 bases aligning to TRBD1. The J segment lost 5 bases and the V segment lost 2 bases, leaving 14 bases of the junction unmatched. Germline V gene lookup returns CDR1 SGHTA and CDR2 FQGNSA. The CDR3 spans 17 residues. The CDR3 coding sequence is TGTGCCAGCAGCTTATGGGCAGGGGGCGCGTTAGAGAACGAGCAGTACTTC. Encoded protein: CASSLWAGGALENEQYF.

This clonotype was counted many times. This chain joins TRBV6-1 and TRBJ1-6; TRBD1 is a possible D gene (6 bases). The germline V and J ends were trimmed by 1 base and 4 bases, with 14 bases remaining between them. The CDR3 contains 17 residues. Germline CDR1 and CDR2: MNHNS and SASEGT. CDR3 region: CASSEVRRGSYNSPLHF. In DNA form, the CDR3 reads TGTGCCAGCAGTGAAGTAAGGAGGGGGTCTTATAATTCACCCCTCCACTTT.

This clonotype was picked up many times. This chain joins TRBV5-8 and TRBJ2-7, with 7 bases that match TRBD1. CDR1 SGHTS and CDR2 YDEGEE come from the germline V gene. The trim removed 2 bases at V and 1 base at J, leaving 6 bases unmatched. This CDR3 contains 15 residues. The DNA for the CDR3 is TGTGCCAGCAGCTTCCCGGACAGGTATTCCTACGAGCAGTACTTC. Protein: CASSFPDRYSYEQYF.

This clonotype came up many times. The chain carries TRBV5-1 and TRBJ2-3; 7 bases agree with TRBD2. V shed 6 bases and J 2 bases; nucleotides not matched to a gene: 6. The germline V gene has CDR1 SGHRS and CDR2 YFSETQ. The CDR3 consists of 14 residues. CDR3 region: CASMFAGVTDTQYF. As DNA, the CDR3 is TGCGCCAGCATGTTCGCGGGGGTCACAGATACGCAGTATTTT.

In this sample, this clonotype turned up many times. V gene TRBV23-1 combines with J gene TRBJ2-5; D unclear. TRBV23-1 belongs to the ORF category, with a function that is uncertain. CDR3 length equals 14 residues. The ends were cut back, 3 bases at V and 4 bases at J, with 12 bases in the middle. The CDR3 is CASSHLGMRETQYF. CDR3 bases: TGCGCCAGCAGTCATTTGGGAATGCGAGAGACCCAGTACTTC.

About this clonotype itself: This may stem from a read error, because a much larger clone lies one nucleotide away. This chain connects TRBV5-4 to TRBJ2-7; a possible D gene is TRBD1 (6 bases). The V gene's germline CDR1 is SGHNT and CDR2 YYREEE (reference sequence). The CDR3 is made up of 14 amino acids. V was pared by 6 bases and J by 5 bases, with 18 bases between. The CDR3 here is CASNSRQESNEQYF. Here the CDR3 DNA reads TGTGCCAGCAACTCACGACAGGAGTCTAACGAGCAGTACTTC. Supplemented by reference TRBV5-4 and TRBJ2-7, the full variable domain reads ETGVTQSPTHLIKTRGQQVTLRCSSQSGHNTVSWYQQALGQGPQFIFQYYREEENGRGNFPPRFSGLQFPNYSSELNVNALELDDSALYLCASNSRQESNEQYFGPGTRLTVT.

The table lists this clonotype with a few counts. The chain couples TRBV7-9 to TRBJ2-7; D is possibly TRBD2 (6 bases). There are 12 residues in the CDR3. The germline CDR1 and CDR2 sequences are SEHNR and FQNEAQ (reference sequence). Trimming took 5 bases from V and 3 from J, leaving 8 bases between them. The CDR3 DNA reads as TGTGCCAGCAGCCTTAGCGGCTACGAGCAGTACTTC. Protein sequence: CASSLSGYEQYF.

The chain links TRBV2 to TRBJ1-5; D not resolved. CDR3 length: 14 residues. Trimming removed 1 base at V and 6 bases at J, with 10 bases between. From germline, CDR1 is SNHLY and CDR2 FYNNEI. For the CDR3, the DNA is TGTGCCAGCAGTGAAGGCGGGTCGGGTCAGCCCCAGCATTTT. Translated: CASSEGGSGQPQHF.

This clonotype was observed a handful of times. The chain joins TRBV20-1 to TRBJ1-1, with D maybe TRBD1 (6 bases). Germline V gene data show CDR1 as DFQATT and CDR2 as SNEGSKA (reference sequence). V lost 1 base to trimming and J lost 2 bases, with 14 bases between them. This CDR3 has 15 residues. CDR3 sequence: CSARGPGTPNTEAFF. The CDR3 region has the DNA TGCAGTGCTAGAGGCCCCGGGACACCAAACACTGAAGCTTTCTTT.

The chain uses TRBV7-2 and TRBJ1-2, with 7 positions matching TRBD1. Germline V gene lookup returns CDR1 SGHTA and CDR2 FQGNSA. The CDR3 totals 13 residues. The ends lost 5 bases at V and 10 bases at J; junction bases unmatched: 10. The CDR3 spells CASSNPGQSNYTF. The CDR3 DNA reads TGTGCCAGCAGCAATCCGGGACAGAGTAACTACACCTTC.

This clonotype has only a few counts. V gene TRBV7-2 combines with J gene TRBJ2-5; no definite D call. Germline assignment: CDR1 SGHTA and CDR2 FQGNSA. The CDR3 runs 13 residues. V was pared by 3 bases and J by 5 bases, with 10 bases between. CDR3 bases: TGTGCCAGCAGCTTGGTCCCCACGGAGACCCAGTACTTC. This codes for CASSLVPTETQYF.

This clonotype was detected ten times or more. The V gene is TRBV28, the J gene TRBJ1-5; D ambiguous. Trimming took 4 bases from V and 13 from J, leaving 20 bases between them. The length of the CDR3 is 14 residues. Germline loops: CDR1 MDHEN, CDR2 SYDVKM. The CDR3 DNA follows: TGTGCCAGCAGTTCCCACGACGGCAGTTCAACTCAGCATTTT. This translates into CASSSHDGSSTQHF. Full variable domain (outside the CDR3, taken from reference TRBV28 and TRBJ1-5): DVKVTQSSRYLVKRTGEKVFLECVQDMDHENMFWYRQDPGLGLRLIYFSYDVKMKEKGDIPEGYSVSREKKERFSLILESASTNQTSMYLCASSSHDGSSTQHFGDGTRLSIL.